Listed below are T cell receptor beta chains from one sample, sequenced in a study of T-cell reconstitution after alpha-beta-depleted transplantation in children. TCRdb re-called the PCR reads with MiXCR, one entry per CDR3 protein. The repertoire includes 450,000 to 600,000 distinct CDR3 sequences, about 10% of them detected once, and around 2% sits in the top ten. This specimen consisted of PBMCs, obtained before TCRalphabeta/CD19-depleted stem cell transplant. The receptor source for this set is a child aged 2 to 9 with inherited bone marrow failure, due to receive a stem cell transplant. Both conserved end residues are part of each CDR3. The D gene is left open where the match is weak. Clone size is given for some rows only: seen once, a few or many times, or a class if the clone is expanded.

D: -; size: -; V: TRBV5-1; J: TRBJ2-1; DNA: TGCGCCAGCAGCCCGGGTGGGAGGCACTCCTACAATGAGCAGTTCTTC; CDR3: CASSPGGRHSYNEQFF
D: -; size: many; V: TRBV4-2; J: TRBJ2-2; DNA: TGTGCCAGCAGCCAAGATAGGAGAGAGGGTCCCGGGGAGCTGTTTTTT; CDR3: CASSQDRREGPGELFF
D: TRBD2; size: many; V: TRBV9; J: TRBJ2-3; DNA: TGTGCCAGCAGCCGGGGGACTAGCGGCACAGATACGCAGTATTTT; CDR3: CASSRGTSGTDTQYF
D: TRBD1; size: -; V: TRBV19; J: TRBJ2-2; DNA: TGTGCCAGTAGGCCCGGGACAGTGAACACCGGGGAGCTGTTTTTT; CDR3: CASRPGTVNTGELFF
D: -; size: many; V: TRBV27; J: TRBJ2-5; DNA: TGTGCCACCGTTAGTGATGTCGGGACCCAGTACTTC; CDR3: CATVSDVGTQYF
D: TRBD2; size: many; V: TRBV5-1; J: TRBJ2-3; DNA: TGCGCCAGCAGCTTGGGCGAAGGACTAGCGGGAGATACGCAGTATTTT; CDR3: CASSLGEGLAGDTQYF
D: TRBD2; size: few; V: TRBV5-1; J: TRBJ2-7; DNA: TGCGCCAGCAGCCCCTTCGCCTCTAGCGGCAACGCCTACGAGCAGTACTTC; CDR3: CASSPFASSGNAYEQYF
D: -; size: many; V: TRBV6-5; J: TRBJ2-5; DNA: TGTGCCAGCAGTTACTCCTCAGCGTTCCAAGAGACCCAGTACTTC; CDR3: CASSYSSAFQETQYF
D: -; size: many; V: TRBV29-1; J: TRBJ1-1; DNA: TGCAGCGGGCGGTCGGTAGCGCGGCGAGGGAACACTGAAGCTTTCTTT; CDR3: CSGRSVARRGNTEAFF
D: -; size: many; V: TRBV12-3/TRBV12-4; J: TRBJ2-5; DNA: TGTGCCAGCAGTTCCCTCGGGCAGGAGACCCAGTACTTC; CDR3: CASSSLGQETQYF
D: -; size: many; V: TRBV7-9; J: TRBJ1-1; DNA: TGTGCCAGCACCCCGGGCTCGAACACTGAAGCTTTCTTT; CDR3: CASTPGSNTEAFF
D: -; size: many; V: TRBV6-1; J: TRBJ1-3; DNA: TGTGCCACACAGGGTACCCTCTCTGGAAACACCATATATTTT; CDR3: CATQGTLSGNTIYF
D: -; size: many; V: TRBV25-1; J: TRBJ2-2; DNA: TGTGCCAGCAGTGAATGGGGTGGGAGAGGGACCGGGGAGCTGTTTTTT; CDR3: CASSEWGGRGTGELFF